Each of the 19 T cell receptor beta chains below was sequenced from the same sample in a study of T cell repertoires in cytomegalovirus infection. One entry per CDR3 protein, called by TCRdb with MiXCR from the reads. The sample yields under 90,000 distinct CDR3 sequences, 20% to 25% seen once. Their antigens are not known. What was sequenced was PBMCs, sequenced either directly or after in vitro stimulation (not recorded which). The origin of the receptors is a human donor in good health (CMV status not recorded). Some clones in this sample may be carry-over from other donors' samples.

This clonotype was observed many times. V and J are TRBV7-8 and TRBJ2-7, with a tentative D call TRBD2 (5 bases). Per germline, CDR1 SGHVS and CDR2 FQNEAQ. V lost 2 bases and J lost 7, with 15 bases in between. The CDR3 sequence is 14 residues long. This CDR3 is CASSLTPGYREQYV. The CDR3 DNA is TGTGCCAGCAGCTTAACTCCGGGATACCGAGAGCAGTACGTC.

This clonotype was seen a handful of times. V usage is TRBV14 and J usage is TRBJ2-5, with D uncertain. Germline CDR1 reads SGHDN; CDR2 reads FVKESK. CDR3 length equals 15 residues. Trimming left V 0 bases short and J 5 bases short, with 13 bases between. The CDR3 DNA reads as TGTGCCAGCAGCCAAGACCCGGACGGGTACGAGACCCAGTACTTC. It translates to CASSQDPDGYETQYF.

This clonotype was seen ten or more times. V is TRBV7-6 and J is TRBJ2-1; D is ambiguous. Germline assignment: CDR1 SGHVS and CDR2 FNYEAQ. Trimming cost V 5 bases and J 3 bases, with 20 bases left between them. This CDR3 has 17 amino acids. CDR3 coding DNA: TGTGCCAGCAGCCATACAGTAGGAACAACCCTCTACAATGAGCAGTTCTTC. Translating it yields CASSHTVGTTLYNEQFF. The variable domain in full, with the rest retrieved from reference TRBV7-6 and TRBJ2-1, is GAGVSQSPRYKVTKRGQDVALRCDPISGHVSLYWYRQALGQGPEFLTYFNYEAQQDKSGLPNDRFSAERPEGSISTLTIQRTEQRDSAMYRCASSHTVGTTLYNEQFFGPGTRLTVL.

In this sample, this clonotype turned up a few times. The DNA for the CDR3 is TGTGCCAGCAGCCTTCCAGGACACGCCTATGGCTACACCTTC. Protein sequence: CASSLPGHAYGYTF. The chain links TRBV7-6 to TRBJ1-2, with a weak D call TRBD1 (5 bases). Trimming took 5 bases from V and 4 from J, leaving 14 bases between them. Germline assignment: CDR1 SGHVS and CDR2 FNYEAQ. This CDR3 has 14 amino acids.

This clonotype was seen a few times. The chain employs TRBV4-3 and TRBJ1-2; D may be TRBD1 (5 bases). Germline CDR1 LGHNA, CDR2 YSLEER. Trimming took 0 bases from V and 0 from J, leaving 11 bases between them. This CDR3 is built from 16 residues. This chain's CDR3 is CASSQDAAGTNYGYTF. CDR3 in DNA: TGCGCCAGCAGCCAAGACGCGGCAGGGACTAACTATGGCTACACCTTC.

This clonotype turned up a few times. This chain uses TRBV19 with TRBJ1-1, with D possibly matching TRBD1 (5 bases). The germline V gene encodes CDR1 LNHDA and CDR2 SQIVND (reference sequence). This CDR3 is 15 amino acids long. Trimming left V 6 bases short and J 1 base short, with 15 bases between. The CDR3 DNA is TGTGCCAGTAGCTTACAGGTGCTGGGGAACACTGAAGCTTTCTTT. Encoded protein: CASSLQVLGNTEAFF.

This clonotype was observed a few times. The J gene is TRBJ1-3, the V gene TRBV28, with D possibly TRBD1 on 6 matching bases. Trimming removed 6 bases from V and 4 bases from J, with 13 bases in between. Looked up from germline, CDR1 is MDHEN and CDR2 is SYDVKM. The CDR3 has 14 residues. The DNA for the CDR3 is TGTGCCAGCAGGCCCGCGGGGGGCGGAAACACCATATATTTT. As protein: CASRPAGGGNTIYF. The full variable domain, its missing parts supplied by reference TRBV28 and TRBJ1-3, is DVKVTQSSRYLVKRTGEKVFLECVQDMDHENMFWYRQDPGLGLRLIYFSYDVKMKEKGDIPEGYSVSREKKERFSLILESASTNQTSMYLCASRPAGGGNTIYFGEGSWLTVV.

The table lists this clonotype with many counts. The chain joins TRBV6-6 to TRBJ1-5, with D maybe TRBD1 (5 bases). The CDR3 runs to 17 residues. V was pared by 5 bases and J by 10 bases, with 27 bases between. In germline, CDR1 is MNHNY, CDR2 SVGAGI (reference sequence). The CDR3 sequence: CASSLQQTAWGLLPQHF. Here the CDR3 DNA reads TGTGCCAGCAGTCTCCAACAGACAGCGTGGGGCCTTCTTCCCCAGCATTTT.

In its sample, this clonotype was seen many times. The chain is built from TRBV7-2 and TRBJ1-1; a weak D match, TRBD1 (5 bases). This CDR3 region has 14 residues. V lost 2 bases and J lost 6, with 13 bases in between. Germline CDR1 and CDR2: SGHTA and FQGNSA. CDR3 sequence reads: CASSLMGLGAEAFF. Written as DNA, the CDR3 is TGTGCCAGCAGCTTAATGGGCCTAGGGGCTGAAGCTTTCTTT.

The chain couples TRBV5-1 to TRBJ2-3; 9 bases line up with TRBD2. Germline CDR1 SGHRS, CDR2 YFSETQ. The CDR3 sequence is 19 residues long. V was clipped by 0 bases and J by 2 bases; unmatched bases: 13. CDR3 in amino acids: CASSLAGTSTSPPTDTQYF. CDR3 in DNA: TGCGCCAGCAGCTTGGCCGGGACTAGCACGTCGCCCCCCACAGATACGCAGTATTTT.

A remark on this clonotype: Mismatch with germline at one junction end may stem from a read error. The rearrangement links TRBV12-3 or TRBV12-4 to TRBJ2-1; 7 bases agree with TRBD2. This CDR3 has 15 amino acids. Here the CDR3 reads CASSLLAVPYDEQFF. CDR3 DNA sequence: TGTGCCAGCAGTTTGCTAGCGGTTCCCTACGATGAGCAGTTCTTC.

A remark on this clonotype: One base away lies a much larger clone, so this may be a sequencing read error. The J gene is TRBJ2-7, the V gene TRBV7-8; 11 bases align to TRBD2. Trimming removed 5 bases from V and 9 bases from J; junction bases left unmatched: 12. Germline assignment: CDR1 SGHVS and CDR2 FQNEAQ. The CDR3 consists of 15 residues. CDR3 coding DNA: TGTGCCAGCAGCCTGACTAGCGGGATTCGCGGCGGGCAGTACTTC. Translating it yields CASSLTSGIRGGQYF.

CDR3 sequence (DNA): TGTGCCAGCACCCTTATCGGGGGAGAATGGGCTGAAGCTTTCTTT. It is translated as CASTLIGGEWAEAFF. The V call is TRBV6-2 or TRBV6-3, the J call TRBJ1-1, with a tentative D call TRBD1 (5 bases). CDR1 and CDR2 (germline): MNHEY, SVGEGT. Trimming removed 7 bases at V and 6 bases at J, with 21 bases between. The CDR3 sequence is 15 residues long.

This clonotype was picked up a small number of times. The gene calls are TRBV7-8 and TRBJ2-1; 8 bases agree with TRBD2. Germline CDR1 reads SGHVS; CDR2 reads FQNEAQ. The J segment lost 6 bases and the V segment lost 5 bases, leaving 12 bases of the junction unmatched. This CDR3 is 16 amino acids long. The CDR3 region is CASSPIRRAGVNEQFF. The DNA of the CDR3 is TGTGCCAGCAGCCCCATCCGGCGAGCGGGAGTCAATGAGCAGTTCTTC.

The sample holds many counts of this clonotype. CDR3 in amino acids: CASRSAGNEQYV. In DNA, the CDR3 is TGTGCCAGCAGATCAGCGGGAAACGAGCAGTACGTC. This chain joins TRBV27 and TRBJ2-7; the match to TRBD2 covers 7 bases. The CDR3 covers 12 residues. Germline assignment: CDR1 MNHEY and CDR2 SMNVEV (reference sequence). After removal of 6 bases from V and 5 bases from J, the junction contained 4 bases not matched to a gene.

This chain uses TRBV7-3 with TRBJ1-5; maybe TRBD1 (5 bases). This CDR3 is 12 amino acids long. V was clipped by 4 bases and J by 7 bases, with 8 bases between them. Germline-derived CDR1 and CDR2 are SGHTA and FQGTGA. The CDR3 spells CASSSGVQPQHF. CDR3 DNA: TGTGCCAGCAGCTCGGGGGTGCAGCCCCAGCATTTT.

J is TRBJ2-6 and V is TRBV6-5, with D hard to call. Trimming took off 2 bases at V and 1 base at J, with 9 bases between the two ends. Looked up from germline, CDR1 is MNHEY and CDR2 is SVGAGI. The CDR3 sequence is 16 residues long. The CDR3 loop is CASSYRVRSGANVLTF. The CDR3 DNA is TGTGCCAGCAGTTACAGGGTACGGTCTGGGGCCAACGTCCTGACTTTC.

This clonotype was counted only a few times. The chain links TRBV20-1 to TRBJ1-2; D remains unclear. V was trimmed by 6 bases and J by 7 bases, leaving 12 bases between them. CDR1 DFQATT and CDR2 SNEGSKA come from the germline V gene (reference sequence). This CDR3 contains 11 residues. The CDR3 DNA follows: TGCAGTGCAACGCAATTCAGTGGCTACACCTTC. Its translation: CSATQFSGYTF.

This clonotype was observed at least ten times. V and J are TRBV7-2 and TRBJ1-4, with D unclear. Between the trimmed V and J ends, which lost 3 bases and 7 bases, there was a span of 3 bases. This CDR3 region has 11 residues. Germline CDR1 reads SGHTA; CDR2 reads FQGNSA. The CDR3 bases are TGTGCCAGCAGCTTCTCTGAAAAACTGTTTTTT. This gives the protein CASSFSEKLFF.